The sequence of this TCR beta chain was determined in a study of blood T cells in healthy people across ages. Only a few counts were recorded for this clonotype. Its target is not known. Regarding the study as a whole: Among T cells, TCR beta diversity per million cells dropped roughly linearly as age rose.

The CDR3 spans 14 residues. Germline CDR1 DFQATT, CDR2 SNEGSKA (reference sequence). Alongside a J-beta primer mix, a sample-barcoded 5' primer served in a second PCR lasting 7 to 11 cycles. A single record per CDR3 protein comes from TCRdb applying MiXCR to the 5' RACE reads. The sample records 950,000 to 1,200,000 distinct CDR3 sequences, more than 30% being singletons. Sequenced: blood. The gene calls are TRBV20-1 and TRBJ2-5; D ambiguous. The DNA end favors TRBJ2-7, so the J call may be wrong. This TCR came from a man between 18 and 29 years old in good health. The CDR3 DNA follows: TGCAGTGCCAAGCTCGACCCGCTCGGAGCCGAGCAGTACTTC. It is translated as CSAKLDPLGAEQYF.